The 21 T cell receptor beta chains in this list originate from one sample, sequenced in a study of blood T cell repertoires in COVID-19. Clones were read by immunoSEQ multiplex PCR, and TCRdb kept only the in-frame ones, dropping some. Of approximately 210,000 clones listed, about nine tenths were seen once; the top ten hold 0.75% to 0.95%. Sample: peripheral blood. The source is a woman in her seventies with acute or convalescent COVID-19.

The chain links TRBV4-3 to TRBJ2-7, with 13 bases that match TRBD2. This CDR3 comprises 18 residues. J gave up 7 bases and V 4 bases, and 16 bases lay outside the gene matches. Germline values: CDR1 LGHNA, CDR2 YSLEER. The CDR3 bases are TGCGCCAGCAGCCTAGGACTAGCGGGAGACTACGGGGTGGGGGAGCAGTACTTC. Translation gives CASSLGLAGDYGVGEQYF.

This clone was detected only once. The chain carries TRBV25-1 and TRBJ2-5, with 11 bases matching TRBD1. Per the germline V gene, CDR1 is MGHDK and CDR2 is SYGVNS. V lost 2 bases, J lost 7 bases, and 3 bases stayed unmatched. The CDR3 is 14 residues long. CDR3 sequence: CASSETGTGGTQYF. The CDR3 nucleotides are TGTGCCAGCAGTGAAACCGGGACAGGGGGGACCCAGTACTTC.

The chain is built from TRBV18 and TRBJ2-1; 9 bases match TRBD2. The V segment lost 2 bases and the J segment 6 bases; nucleotides outside the gene matches: 5. Per germline, CDR1 KGHSH and CDR2 LQKENI. This CDR3 contains 15 residues. The CDR3 is CASSPGLATANEQFF. The CDR3 nucleotides are TGTGCCAGCTCACCAGGACTAGCGACGGCCAATGAGCAGTTCTTC.

The chain links TRBV6-5 to TRBJ2-7; 10 bases line up with TRBD1. The CDR3 is 14 residues long. V was clipped by 6 bases and J by 6 bases; unmatched bases: 8. Germline assignment: CDR1 MNHEY and CDR2 SVGAGI. CDR3 region: CASSRDRGSGEQYF. The CDR3, as DNA: TGTGCCAGCAGCCGGGACAGGGGTTCGGGCGAGCAGTACTTC.

This sequence joins TRBV7-9 and TRBJ2-3; TRBD2 aligns across 9 bases. The CDR3 spans 14 residues. Germline CDR1 SEHNR, CDR2 FQNEAQ (reference sequence). V lost 2 bases to trimming and J lost 6 bases; unmatched junction nucleotides: 3. This CDR3 is CASSLQSGRDTQYF. The CDR3 region has the DNA TGTGCCAGCAGCTTACAAAGCGGGAGGGATACGCAGTATTTT.

The chain has TRBV11-3 and TRBJ1-2; TRBD1 matches at 9 bases. Per germline, CDR1 SGHNT and CDR2 YENEEA. V lost 3 bases, J lost 5 bases, and 1 base stayed unmatched. The CDR3 covers 13 residues. For the CDR3, the DNA is TGTGCCAGCAGCTTGACAGGGGGTTATGGCTACACCTTC. Translation: CASSLTGGYGYTF.

V is TRBV5-1 and J is TRBJ1-3; possibly TRBD1 for D (5 bases). The CDR3 is made up of 16 amino acids. The V end was cut by 0 bases, the J end by 0 bases, with 10 bases between. Germline CDR1 reads SGHRS; CDR2 reads YFSETQ. The CDR3 region is CASSLGGINSGNTIYF. DNA for the CDR3: TGCGCCAGCAGCTTGGGGGGCATCAACTCTGGAAACACCATATATTTT.

V gene TRBV5-1 combines with J gene TRBJ1-4; TRBD1 agrees at 9 bases. The ends lost 5 bases at V and 7 bases at J; junction bases unmatched: 9. This CDR3 spans 15 amino acids. Per the germline V gene, CDR1 is SGHRS and CDR2 is YFSETQ. As DNA, the CDR3 is TGCGCCAGCAGTCTTCTGGGGACAGGGCCTGAAAAACTGTTTTTT. It translates to CASSLLGTGPEKLFF.

V gene TRBV6-5 combines with J gene TRBJ1-4, with no clear D. V lost 0 bases and J 8 bases, leaving 13 bases between the germline ends. Germline values: CDR1 MNHEY, CDR2 SVGAGI. The CDR3 extends over 15 amino acids. CDR3 protein: CASSYSQPSTEKLFF. CDR3 nucleotides: TGTGCCAGCAGTTACTCCCAGCCTAGCACCGAAAAACTGTTTTTT.

V usage is TRBV3-1 (or the pseudogene TRBV3-2) and J usage is TRBJ1-1; no clear D gene. V lost 4 bases and J 0 bases, leaving 6 bases between the germline ends. Germline V gene lookup returns CDR1 LGHDT and CDR2 YNNKEL (reference sequence). The CDR3 has 13 amino acids. This CDR3 reads CASSPPMNTEAFF. Here the CDR3 DNA reads TGTGCCAGCAGCCCCCCCATGAACACTGAAGCTTTCTTT.

This clone was seen once. The V gene is TRBV7-2, the J gene TRBJ2-2; a weak D match, TRBD1 (5 bases). The germline V and J ends were trimmed by 5 bases and 3 bases, with 13 bases remaining between them. This CDR3 is built from 15 residues. Germline CDR1 SGHTA, CDR2 FQGNSA. The CDR3 spells CASSHDGAYTGELFF. As DNA, the CDR3 is TGTGCCAGCAGCCATGATGGGGCCTACACCGGGGAGCTGTTTTTT.

The V call is TRBV6-1, the J call TRBJ1-6; D unclear. Trimming shortened V by 2 bases and J by 10 bases, and 12 bases separated the two germline ends. Germline lookup yields CDR1 MNHNS and CDR2 SASEGT. This CDR3 has 14 amino acids. Written as DNA, the CDR3 is TGTGCCAGCAGTGAATCGGGAGGATTCTCACCCCTCCACTTT. Protein product: CASSESGGFSPLHF.

V is TRBV11-3 and J is TRBJ2-7, with TRBD2 as a possible D gene (6 bases). The CDR3 has 20 residues. The germline gives CDR1 SGHNT, CDR2 YENEEA. V lost 0 bases and J lost 5, with 29 bases in between. CDR3 amino acids: CASSLEGEWGGYTIHDEQYF. CDR3 DNA: TGTGCCAGCAGCTTAGAGGGGGAATGGGGAGGATACACCATTCATGACGAGCAGTACTTC.

The gene calls are TRBV3-1 (or the pseudogene TRBV3-2) and TRBJ1-5; D is uncertain. The CDR3 is 16 amino acids. Trimming took off 4 bases at V and 2 bases at J, with 15 bases between the two ends. The germline gives CDR1 LGHDT, CDR2 YNNKEL (reference sequence). The CDR3, as DNA: TGTGCCAGCAGCCTGAGCAGGTCGATCGGCAATCAGCCCCAGCATTTT. Protein sequence: CASSLSRSIGNQPQHF.

The V and J genes are TRBV18 and TRBJ1-5; the match to TRBD1 covers 9 bases. The V segment lost 3 bases and the J segment 5 bases; nucleotides outside the gene matches: 5. Germline-derived CDR1 and CDR2 are KGHSH and LQKENI. The CDR3 consists of 15 residues. As DNA, the CDR3 is TGTGCCAGCTCACCTGACAGGGGGGGCTATCAGCCCCAGCATTTT. Amino acid sequence: CASSPDRGGYQPQHF.

This chain connects TRBV9 to TRBJ2-5; 9 bases map to TRBD2. V lost 0 bases and J lost 5; bases outside the gene matches: 8. The CDR3 totals 16 residues. Germline-derived CDR1 and CDR2 are SGDLS and YYNGEE. The CDR3 region has the DNA TGTGCCAGCAGCGTAGCAGCGGGGGGCTGGGGGGAGACCCAGTACTTC. Translating gives CASSVAAGGWGETQYF.

The CDR3 sequence: CASSFRGTGELFF. The CDR3 DNA is TGTGCCAGCAGCTTTAGGGGCACCGGGGAGCTGTTTTTT. The chain joins TRBV9 to TRBJ2-2; D might be TRBD1 (5 bases). The CDR3 runs to 13 residues. V dropped 4 bases and J dropped 4 bases, with 8 bases sitting between them. CDR1 and CDR2 from the germline V gene are SGDLS and YYNGEE.

V gene TRBV19 combines with J gene TRBJ2-3; TRBD2 might be the D (6 bases). V lost 6 bases, J lost 6 bases, and 16 bases lay in between. CDR1 is LNHDA and CDR2 is SQIVND in the germline V gene (reference sequence). The CDR3 runs to 14 residues. This chain's CDR3 is CASSLLGGLDTQYF. As DNA, the CDR3 is TGTGCCAGTAGCCTCCTGGGGGGTTTGGATACGCAGTATTTT.

Notes on this clone: Other DNA sequences within the sample encode an identical CDR3. The V and J genes are TRBV29-1 and TRBJ2-7; D is uncertain. Trimming removed 4 bases at V and 0 bases at J, with 4 bases between. Looked up from germline, CDR1 is SQVTM and CDR2 is ANQGSEA. The CDR3 is 11 amino acids. The CDR3 nucleotides are TGCAGCGTTGGCGCCTCCTACGAGCAGTACTTC. Its translation: CSVGASYEQYF.

The chain recombines TRBV7-9 with TRBJ2-3; no clear D gene. Germline V gene lookup returns CDR1 SEHNR and CDR2 FQNEAQ (reference sequence). The CDR3 is 14 residues long. Between the trimmed V and J ends, which lost 5 bases and 4 bases, there was a span of 13 bases. The CDR3 bases are TGTGCCAGCAGCCCGTGGCGCCAGGCAGATACGCAGTATTTT. Protein product: CASSPWRQADTQYF.

The rearrangement uses TRBV6-6 and TRBJ2-5; the match to TRBD2 covers 10 bases. Germline CDR1 is MNHNY and CDR2 is SVGAGI (reference sequence). This CDR3 has 16 residues. J was trimmed by 5 bases and V by 0 bases; bases with no gene match: 6. This chain's CDR3 is CASSYSSGGPVETQYF. CDR3 in DNA: TGTGCCAGCAGTTACTCTAGCGGGGGGCCGGTGGAGACCCAGTACTTC.